This TCR beta chain stems from a study of OX40 agonist ivuxolimab in advanced cancers. Study details: Patients assigned to dose escalation were diagnosed with hepatocellular carcinoma, melanoma, renal cell or head and neck cancer.

Only in-frame clones appear in the TCRdb table, and some are missing; sequencing was by immunoSEQ multiplex PCR. The sample comprises around 65,000 clones, 92% of which are singletons, and 0.5% to 0.75% rests with the top ten. Trimming took 4 bases from V and 0 from J; bases not matched to a gene: 3. In germline, CDR1 is SGHVS, CDR2 FQNEAQ. CDR3 size: 15 residues. This chain connects TRBV7-8 to TRBJ2-3, with 8 bases matching TRBD1. Sequenced here: CD4+ or CD8+ T cells sorted from blood, sampled in a trial of the OX40 agonist ivuxolimab. The sequence was collected from an adult with an advanced solid tumor such as melanoma, head and neck, liver or kidney cancer. CDR3 loop: CASSSGQASTDTQYF. For the CDR3, the DNA is TGTGCCAGCAGCTCGGGACAGGCAAGCACAGATACGCAGTATTTT.